This T cell receptor (beta chain) was found in a study of blood T cell repertoires in COVID-19. As for the study in general: Sample material is recorded as cDNA or gDNA derived from T cells, B-cell-depleted T cells, or PBMCs.

Individuals aged about 18 to 89 years were recruited from fewer than 30 US areas. Clinical histories supplied by participants themselves formed the basis of cohort assignment. The CDR3 is made up of 14 amino acids. Germline CDR1 reads SGDLS; CDR2 reads YYNGEE. Trimming removed 4 bases from V and 6 bases from J, with 11 bases in between. Original data processing: Reference gene primer amplification yielded estimated nucleated cell counts. Produced via immunoSEQ multiplex PCR; TCRdb's table is partial and in-frame only. The V and J calls and clone size are taken from that table; D and trimming were inferred from the DNA. The sample consists of roughly 430,000 clones, roughly 88% of them appearing once.

The sequence was obtained from a woman younger than 30 who had been exposed to COVID-19. This chain uses TRBV9 with TRBJ1-6; unclear D gene. The sample comprised PBMCs or T cells enriched from blood (not recorded which). Written as DNA, the CDR3 is TGTGCCAGCAGCCCAGAGGGCTCTAATTCACCCCTCCACTTT. Its protein product is CASSPEGSNSPLHF.